This entry lists 23 T cell receptor beta chains sequenced from one sample in a study of preoperative IRX-2 immunotherapy in early breast cancer. Profiled with immunoSEQ multiplex PCR; TCRdb holds only in-frame clones, not every one. Of tens of thousands of clones listed, just under 90% were seen once; the top ten hold approximately 1.5%. Treatment specified: preoperative locoregional IRX-2 cytokine immunotherapy. Sequenced here: tumor tissue, sampled after IRX-2 immunotherapy. Receptors originate from a human donor with breast cancer.

The V call is TRBV19, the J call TRBJ1-4; D remains unclear. Germline values: CDR1 LNHDA, CDR2 SQIVND (reference sequence). This CDR3 is built from 13 residues. The V and J ends lost 6 bases and 8 bases respectively, with 13 bases between them. In DNA, the CDR3 is TGTGCCAGTAGCGGGATTTATCGAGAAAAACTGTTTTTT. Its protein product is CASSGIYREKLFF.

The chain carries TRBV6-8 and TRBJ1-2, with a possible D match to TRBD1 (5 bases). V was clipped by 0 bases and J by 0 bases, with 14 bases between them. Germline CDR1 and CDR2: MNHGY and SAAAGT. The CDR3 spans 17 residues. This CDR3 is CASSYSSRGLSNYGYTF. DNA of the CDR3: TGTGCCAGCAGTTACTCCTCGAGGGGACTGTCTAACTATGGCTACACCTTC.

The chain links TRBV5-1 to TRBJ2-7, with 8 bases that match TRBD2. This CDR3 has 15 amino acids. V gave up 0 bases and J gave up 4 bases; unmatched junction bases: 6. Germline V gene data show CDR1 as SGHRS and CDR2 as YFSETQ. CDR3 region: CASSLATSGVYEQYF. The CDR3 DNA reads as TGCGCCAGCAGCTTGGCTACTAGCGGAGTTTACGAGCAGTACTTC. Combining the CDR3 with reference TRBV5-1 and TRBJ2-7 gives the whole variable domain KAGVTQTPRYLIKTRGQQVTLSCSPISGHRSVSWYQQTPGQGLQFLFEYFSETQRNKGNFPGRFSGRQFSNSRSEMNVSTLELGDSALYLCASSLATSGVYEQYFGPGTRLTVT.

The chain couples TRBV18 to TRBJ1-3; D perhaps matches TRBD1 (6 bases). The CDR3 has 14 amino acids. From germline, CDR1 is KGHSH and CDR2 LQKENI. V dropped 4 bases and J dropped 2 bases, with 9 bases sitting between them. In DNA, the CDR3 is TGTGCCAGCTCACTAGGGACACCTGGAAACACCATATATTTT. Residues: CASSLGTPGNTIYF. The full variable domain, its missing parts supplied by reference TRBV18 and TRBJ1-3, is NAGVMQNPRHLVRRRGQEARLRCSPMKGHSHVYWYRQLPEEGLKFMVYLQKENIIDESGMPKERFSAEFPKEGPSILRIQQVVRGDSAAYFCASSLGTPGNTIYFGEGSWLTVV.

This clone was counted only a few times. V and J are TRBV19 and TRBJ1-3; D gene unclear. Trimming took off 5 bases at V and 7 bases at J, with 9 bases between the two ends. There are 12 residues in the CDR3. Germline V gene lookup returns CDR1 LNHDA and CDR2 SQIVND (reference sequence). The DNA for the CDR3 is TGTGCCAGTAGTCCCGAATGGAACACCATATATTTT. This gives the protein CASSPEWNTIYF.

Of note for this clone: The junction shows a germline mismatch at one end, possibly a read error. The chain carries TRBV6-4 and TRBJ2-2; no clear D gene. CDR1 MRHNA and CDR2 SNTAGT come from the germline V gene. The CDR3 contains 16 residues. The CDR3, as DNA: TGTGCCAGCAGTTACTCGAAGGGCAGAATCACCGGGGAGCTGTTTTTT. It encodes CASSYSKGRITGELFF.

The chain has TRBV7-1 and TRBJ2-4; tentative D call: TRBD1 (6 bases). TRBV7-1 is recorded as an ORF, its role being uncertain. Trimming stripped 5 bases from V and 0 bases from J, with 11 bases between. CDR3 length: 15 residues. The CDR3 spells CASSPDRLAKNIQYF. In DNA, the CDR3 is TGTGCCAGCAGCCCTGACAGGCTAGCCAAAAACATTCAGTACTTC.

This chain links TRBV7-5 with TRBJ1-2; the table's D gene call, TRBD1, was not cross checked with the DNA. TRBV7-5 is a known pseudogene. CDR3 size: 14 residues. Here the CDR3 DNA reads TGTGCCAGAAGCTCTCCTCGTGACACGCAGGGCTACACCTTC. Protein product: CARSSPRDTQGYTF.

This sequence joins TRBV6-4 and TRBJ2-1; TRBD2 aligns across 11 bases. The CDR3 is made up of 16 amino acids. Germline values: CDR1 MRHNA, CDR2 SNTAGT. The junction had 10 bases not matched to a gene; V was cut back by 5 bases and J by 7 bases. The CDR3 loop is CASSYTSGRGRNEQFF. CDR3 bases: TGTGCCAGCAGTTACACTAGCGGGAGAGGGAGGAATGAGCAGTTCTTC.

The J gene is TRBJ1-4, the V gene TRBV6-7; 8 nucleotides agree with TRBD1. TRBV6-7 qualifies as an ORF whose function is uncertain. The V segment lost 7 bases and the J segment 4 bases; nucleotides outside the gene matches: 5. The CDR3 runs to 14 residues. CDR3 loop: CASTTGGYNEKLFF. As DNA, the CDR3 is TGTGCCAGCACAACAGGGGGATATAATGAAAAACTGTTTTTT.

The rearrangement uses TRBV6-8 and TRBJ1-5; D gene ambiguous. CDR1 and CDR2 (germline): MNHGY, SAAAGT. V shed 6 bases and J shed 4 bases, with 7 bases lying between them. The CDR3 sequence is 12 residues long. CDR3: CASSLENQPQHF. The CDR3 coding sequence is TGTGCCAGCAGCCTCGAAAATCAGCCCCAGCATTTT.

The J gene is TRBJ1-3, the V gene TRBV30; D remains ambiguous. Germline V CDR1 and CDR2: GTSNPN, SVGIG (reference sequence). CDR3 size: 15 residues. Trimming took off 5 bases at V and 0 bases at J, with 14 bases between the two ends. This CDR3 is CAWGPGTYSGNTIYF. For the CDR3, the DNA is TGTGCCTGGGGACCGGGAACTTACTCTGGAAACACCATATATTTT.

The chain joins TRBV11-3 to TRBJ2-2, with D perhaps given as TRBD1 or TRBD2 (6 bases each). The germline V gene encodes CDR1 SGHNT and CDR2 YENEEA. The ends were cut back, 2 bases at V and 4 bases at J, with 14 bases in the middle. CDR3 size: 16 residues. CDR3 coding DNA: TGTGCCAGCAGCTTATGGGGGGCAGGCAGCACCGGGGAGCTGTTTTTT. Its translation: CASSLWGAGSTGELFF.

The J gene is TRBJ1-4, the V gene TRBV15; no reliable D call. In germline, CDR1 is LNHNV, CDR2 YYDKDF (reference sequence). Trimming took 5 bases from V and 8 from J, leaving 15 bases between them. The CDR3 extends over 14 amino acids. The CDR3: CATSATGFGEKLFF. Here the CDR3 DNA reads TGTGCCACCAGCGCTACGGGCTTTGGAGAAAAACTGTTTTTT.

This sequence joins TRBV11-3 and TRBJ2-7; 7 bases match TRBD2. The CDR3 totals 15 residues. The J segment lost 2 bases and the V segment lost 5 bases, leaving 9 bases of the junction unmatched. The germline gives CDR1 SGHNT, CDR2 YENEEA. Written as DNA, the CDR3 is TGTGCCAGCAGCCCCACGCGGGGGACCACCTACGAGCAGTACTTC. As protein: CASSPTRGTTYEQYF.

The chain employs TRBV23-1 and TRBJ2-5, with TRBD1 identical over 9 bases. TRBV23-1 is an ORF for which the function is uncertain. The CDR3 has 14 residues. V trimming: 6 bases; J trimming: 5 bases; junction bases outside the gene matches: 7. The CDR3 region is CASSRDRVGETQYF. The CDR3 DNA is TGCGCCAGCAGCCGGGACAGGGTAGGGGAGACCCAGTACTTC.

The V gene is TRBV11-3, the J gene TRBJ1-6; no clear D gene. This CDR3 contains 17 residues. Germline CDR1 and CDR2: SGHNT and YENEEA. The germline V and J ends were trimmed by 1 base and 0 bases, with 10 bases remaining between them. The CDR3, as DNA: TGTGCCAGCAGCTTAGTCGGACGGAGCTCCTATAATTCACCCCTCCACTTT. Protein sequence: CASSLVGRSSYNSPLHF.

The chain has TRBV9 and TRBJ2-2, with 9 bases aligning to TRBD1. Unmatched junction bases numbered 4, after V lost 3 bases and J lost 7 bases. Per the germline V gene, CDR1 is SGDLS and CDR2 is YYNGEE. The CDR3 sequence is 14 residues long. The CDR3 loop is CASSGTGEGGELFF. In DNA form, the CDR3 reads TGTGCCAGCAGCGGGACAGGGGAGGGCGGGGAGCTGTTTTTT.

The rearrangement joins TRBV18 to TRBJ2-6, with TRBD1 as a possible D gene (5 bases). Deletions cut 4 bases from V and 2 bases from J, with 9 bases between. CDR1 KGHSH and CDR2 LQKENI come from the germline V gene. The CDR3 totals 15 residues. The CDR3 here is CASSLGAAGANVLTF. The CDR3 nucleotides are TGTGCCAGCTCACTAGGGGCTGCTGGGGCCAACGTCCTGACTTTC.

This chain joins TRBV23-1 and TRBJ2-7, with 7 bases fitting TRBD2. TRBV23-1 is placed among ORFs of uncertain function. There are 15 residues in the CDR3. The junction had 10 bases not matched to a gene; V was cut back by 6 bases and J by 2 bases. Written as DNA, the CDR3 is TGCGCCAGCAGCCACCCTAGCGGAGCAACCTACGAGCAGTACTTC. This translates into CASSHPSGATYEQYF.

This chain joins TRBV6-8 and TRBJ2-5, with TRBD2 identical over 10 bases. The CDR3 totals 15 residues. With 6 bases clipped from V and 5 bases from J, the junction kept 9 bases outside the gene matches. The germline V gene encodes CDR1 MNHGY and CDR2 SAAAGT. The CDR3 sequence: CASSKQRGGVETQYF. CDR3 bases: TGTGCCAGCAGCAAGCAGCGGGGGGGCGTTGAGACCCAGTACTTC.

This clone has a handful of counts. The genes are TRBV10-2 and TRBJ1-3, with D hard to call. The CDR3 totals 14 residues. Per the germline V gene, CDR1 is WSHSY and CDR2 is SAAADI. V gave up 2 bases and J gave up 1 base, with 6 bases separating them. The DNA for the CDR3 is TGCGCCAGCAGTGAGCGGGTTTCTGGAAACACCATATATTTT. Translating it yields CASSERVSGNTIYF.

The rearrangement joins TRBV7-6 to TRBJ2-6; D might be TRBD2 (6 bases). CDR1 and CDR2 (germline): SGHVS, FNYEAQ. Between the trimmed V and J ends, which lost 5 bases and 4 bases, there was a span of 12 bases. The CDR3 runs 15 residues. This chain's CDR3 is CASSPGLQGANVLTF. CDR3 nucleotides: TGTGCCAGCAGCCCCGGACTACAGGGGGCCAACGTCCTGACTTTC.